One T cell receptor beta chain is described in this entry. What it binds is not known. This CDR3 is built from 13 residues. With V trimmed by 2 bases and J by 7 bases, 4 bases remained unmatched. CDR1 MNHNY and CDR2 SVGAGI come from the germline V gene (reference sequence). The data were taken from a study of identical twins. General study results and limits: The study found weaker excess twin sharing in beta out-of-frame sequences.

TCRdb processed the 5' RACE reads anew with MiXCR; each CDR3 protein has one entry. The sample holds roughly 690,000 distinct CDR3 sequences, over 20% seen once. Healthy Caucasians supplied all donations. The same sample was also studied in work on T cells expressing NK-cell markers. As reported in that work: Whether expanded NKG2C-expressing T cell clones recognize HCMV is unknown.

The TCR comes from a woman between 18 and 29 years old in good health. The chain joins TRBV6-6 to TRBJ1-1; 7 bases line up with TRBD1. The sample consisted of PBMCs. The DNA for the CDR3 is TGTGCCAGCAGTTACCAGGGGGGCAGTGAAGCTTTCTTT. Its translation: CASSYQGGSEAFF.